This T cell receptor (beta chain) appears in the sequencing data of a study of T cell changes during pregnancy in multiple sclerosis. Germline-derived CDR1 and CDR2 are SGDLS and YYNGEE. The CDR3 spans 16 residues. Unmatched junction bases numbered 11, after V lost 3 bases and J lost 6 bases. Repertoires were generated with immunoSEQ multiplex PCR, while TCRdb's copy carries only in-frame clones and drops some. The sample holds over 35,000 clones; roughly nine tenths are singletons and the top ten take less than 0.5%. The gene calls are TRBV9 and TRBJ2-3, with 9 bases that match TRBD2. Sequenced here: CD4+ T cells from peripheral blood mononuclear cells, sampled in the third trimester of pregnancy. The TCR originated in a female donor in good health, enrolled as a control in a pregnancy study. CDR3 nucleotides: TGTGCCAGCAGCGAAACTAGACTAGCGGCTGGGGATACGCAGTATTTT. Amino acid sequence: CASSETRLAAGDTQYF.